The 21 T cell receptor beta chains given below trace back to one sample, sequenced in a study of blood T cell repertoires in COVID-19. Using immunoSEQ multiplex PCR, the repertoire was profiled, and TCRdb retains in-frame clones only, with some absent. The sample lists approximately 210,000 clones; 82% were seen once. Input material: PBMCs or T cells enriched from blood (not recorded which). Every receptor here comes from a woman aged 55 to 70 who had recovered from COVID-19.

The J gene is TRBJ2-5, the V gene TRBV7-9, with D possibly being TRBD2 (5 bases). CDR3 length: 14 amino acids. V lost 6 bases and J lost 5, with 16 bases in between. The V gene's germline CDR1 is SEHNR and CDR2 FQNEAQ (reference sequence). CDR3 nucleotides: TGTGCCAGCAGAGGACGGGGTTTAGGGGAGACCCAGTACTTC. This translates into CASRGRGLGETQYF.

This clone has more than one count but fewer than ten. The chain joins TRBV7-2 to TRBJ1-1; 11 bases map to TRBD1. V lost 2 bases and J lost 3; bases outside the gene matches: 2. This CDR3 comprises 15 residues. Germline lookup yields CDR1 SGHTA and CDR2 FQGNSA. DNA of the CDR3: TGTGCCAGCAGCTTATGGGGACAGGGGGACACTGAAGCTTTCTTT. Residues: CASSLWGQGDTEAFF. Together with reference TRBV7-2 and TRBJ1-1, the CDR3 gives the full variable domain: GAGVSQSPSNKVTEKGKDVELRCDPISGHTALYWYRQSLGQGLEFLIYFQGNSAPDKSGLPSDRFSAERTGGSVSTLTIQRTQQEDSAVYLCASSLWGQGDTEAFFGQGTRLTVV.

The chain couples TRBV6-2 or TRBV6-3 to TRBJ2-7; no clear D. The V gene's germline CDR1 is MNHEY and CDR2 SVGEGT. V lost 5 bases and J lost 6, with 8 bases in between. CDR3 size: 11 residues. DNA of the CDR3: TGTGCCAGCAGTAATTTCGGCGAGCAGTACTTC. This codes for CASSNFGEQYF.

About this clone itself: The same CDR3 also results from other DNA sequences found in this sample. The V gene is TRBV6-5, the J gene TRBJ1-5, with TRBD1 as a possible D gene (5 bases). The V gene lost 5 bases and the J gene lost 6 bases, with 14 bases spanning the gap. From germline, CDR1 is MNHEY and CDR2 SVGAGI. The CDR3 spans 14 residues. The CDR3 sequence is CASSLQGGGQPQHF. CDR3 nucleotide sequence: TGTGCCAGCAGTCTTCAGGGAGGCGGTCAGCCCCAGCATTTT.

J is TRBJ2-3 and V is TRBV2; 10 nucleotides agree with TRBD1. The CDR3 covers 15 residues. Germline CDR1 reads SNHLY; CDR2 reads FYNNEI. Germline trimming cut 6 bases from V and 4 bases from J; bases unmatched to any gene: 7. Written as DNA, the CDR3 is TGTGCCAGCAGCTTCCAAGGACAGGGGGCAGATACGCAGTATTTT. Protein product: CASSFQGQGADTQYF.

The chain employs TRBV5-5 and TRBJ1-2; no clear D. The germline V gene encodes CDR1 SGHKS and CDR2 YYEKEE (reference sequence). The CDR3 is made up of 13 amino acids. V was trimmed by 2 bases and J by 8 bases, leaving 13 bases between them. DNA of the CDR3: TGTGCCAGCAGCTTATTAAACACCCTGGGCTACACCTTC. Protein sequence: CASSLLNTLGYTF.

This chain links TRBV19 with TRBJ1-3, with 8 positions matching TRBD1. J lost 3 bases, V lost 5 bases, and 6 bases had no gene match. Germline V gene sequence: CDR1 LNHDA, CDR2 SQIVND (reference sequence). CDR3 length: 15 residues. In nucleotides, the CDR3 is TGTGCCAGTAGTGTCTCCGACAGGGGTGGAAACACCATATATTTT. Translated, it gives CASSVSDRGGNTIYF. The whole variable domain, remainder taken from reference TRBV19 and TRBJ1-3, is DGGITQSPKYLFRKEGQNVTLSCEQNLNHDAMYWYRQDPGQGLRLIYYSQIVNDFQKGDIAEGYSVSREKKESFPLTVTSAQKNPTAFYLCASSVSDRGGNTIYFGEGSWLTVV.

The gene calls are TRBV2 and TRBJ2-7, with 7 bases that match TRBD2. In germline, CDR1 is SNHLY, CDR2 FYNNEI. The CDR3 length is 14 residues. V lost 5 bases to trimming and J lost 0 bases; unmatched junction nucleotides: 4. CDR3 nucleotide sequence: TGTGCCAGCAGTCTGGGGGGGGGCTCCTACGAGCAGTACTTC. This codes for CASSLGGGSYEQYF.

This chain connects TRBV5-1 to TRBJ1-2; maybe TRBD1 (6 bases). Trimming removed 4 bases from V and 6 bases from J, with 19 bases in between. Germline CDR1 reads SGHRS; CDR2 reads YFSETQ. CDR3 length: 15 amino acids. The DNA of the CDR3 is TGCGCCAGCAGCCTACAGGGAGAAGTGGGAAATGGCTACACCTTC. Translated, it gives CASSLQGEVGNGYTF.

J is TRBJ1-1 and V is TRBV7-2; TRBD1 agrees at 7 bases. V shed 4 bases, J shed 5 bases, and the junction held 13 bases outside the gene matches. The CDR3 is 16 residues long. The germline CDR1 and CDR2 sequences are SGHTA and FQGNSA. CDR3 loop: CASSSGYGTERTEAFF. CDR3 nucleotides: TGTGCCAGCAGCTCGGGTTACGGGACAGAGAGAACTGAAGCTTTCTTT.

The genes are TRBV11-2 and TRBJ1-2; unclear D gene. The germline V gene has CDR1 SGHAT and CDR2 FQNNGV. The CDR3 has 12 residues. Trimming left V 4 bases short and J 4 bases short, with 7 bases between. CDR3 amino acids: CASSSQSYGYTF. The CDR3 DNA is TGTGCCAGCAGCTCTCAGTCCTATGGCTACACCTTC.

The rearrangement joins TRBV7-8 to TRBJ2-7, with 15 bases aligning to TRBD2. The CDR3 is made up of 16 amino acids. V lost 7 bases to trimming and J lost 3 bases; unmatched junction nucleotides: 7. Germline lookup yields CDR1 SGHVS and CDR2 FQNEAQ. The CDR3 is CASKGLAGGSVYEQYF. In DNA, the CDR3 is TGTGCCAGCAAGGGACTAGCGGGAGGATCGGTCTACGAGCAGTACTTC.

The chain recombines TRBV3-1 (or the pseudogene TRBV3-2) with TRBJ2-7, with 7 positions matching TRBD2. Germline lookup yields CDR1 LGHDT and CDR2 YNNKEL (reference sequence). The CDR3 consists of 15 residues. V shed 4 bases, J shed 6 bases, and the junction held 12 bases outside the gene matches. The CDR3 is CASSPTKAGASEQYF. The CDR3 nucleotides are TGTGCCAGCAGCCCAACGAAGGCGGGAGCTTCCGAGCAGTACTTC.

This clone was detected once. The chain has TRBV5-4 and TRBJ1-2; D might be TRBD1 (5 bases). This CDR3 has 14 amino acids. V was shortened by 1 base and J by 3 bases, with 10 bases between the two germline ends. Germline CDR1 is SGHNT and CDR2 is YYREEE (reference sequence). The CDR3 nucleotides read TGTGCCAGCAGCTTGTATGGCAGGGACTATGGCTACACCTTC. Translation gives CASSLYGRDYGYTF.

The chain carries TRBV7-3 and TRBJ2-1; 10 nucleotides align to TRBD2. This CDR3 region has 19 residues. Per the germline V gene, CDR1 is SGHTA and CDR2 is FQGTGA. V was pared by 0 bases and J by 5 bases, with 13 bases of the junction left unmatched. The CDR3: CASSLTPGVAGGGNNEQFF. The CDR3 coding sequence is TGTGCCAGCAGCTTAACCCCCGGAGTAGCGGGGGGCGGAAACAATGAGCAGTTCTTC.

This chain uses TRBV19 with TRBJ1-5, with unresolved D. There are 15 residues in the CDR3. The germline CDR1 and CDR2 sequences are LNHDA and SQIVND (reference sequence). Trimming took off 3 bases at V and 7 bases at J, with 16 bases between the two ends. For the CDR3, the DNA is TGTGCCAGTAGTATGTGGGGAGGGCGAGGACAGCCCCAGCATTTT. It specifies CASSMWGGRGQPQHF.

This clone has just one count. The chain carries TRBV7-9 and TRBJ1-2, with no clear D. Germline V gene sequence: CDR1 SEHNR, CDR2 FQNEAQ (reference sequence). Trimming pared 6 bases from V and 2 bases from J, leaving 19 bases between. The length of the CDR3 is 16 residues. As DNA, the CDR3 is TGTGCCAGCAGTACACCGGCGGTAAGCGGGAACTATGGCTACACCTTC. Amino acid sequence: CASSTPAVSGNYGYTF. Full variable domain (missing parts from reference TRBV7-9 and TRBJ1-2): DTGVSQNPRHKITKRGQNVTFRCDPISEHNRLYWYRQTLGQGPEFLTYFQNEAQLEKSRLLSDRFSAERPKGSFSTLEIQRTEQGDSAMYLCASSTPAVSGNYGYTFGSGTRLTVV.

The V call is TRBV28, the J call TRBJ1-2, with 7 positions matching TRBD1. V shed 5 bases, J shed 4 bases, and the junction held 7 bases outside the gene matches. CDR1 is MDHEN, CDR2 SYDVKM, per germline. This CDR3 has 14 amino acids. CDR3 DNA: TGTGCCAGCAGTCGCCACGGACAGGCCTATGGCTACACCTTC. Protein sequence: CASSRHGQAYGYTF.

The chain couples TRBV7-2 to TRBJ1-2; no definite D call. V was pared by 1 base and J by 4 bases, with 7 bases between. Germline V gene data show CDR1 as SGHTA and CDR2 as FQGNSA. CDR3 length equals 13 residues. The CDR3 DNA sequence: TGTGCCAGCAGCTTAGACACCCTCTATGGCTACACCTTC. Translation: CASSLDTLYGYTF.

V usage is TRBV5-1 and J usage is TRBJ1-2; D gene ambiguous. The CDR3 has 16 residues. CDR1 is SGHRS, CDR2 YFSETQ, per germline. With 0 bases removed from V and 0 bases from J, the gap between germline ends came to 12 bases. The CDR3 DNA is TGCGCCAGCAGCTTGGCCGGTTTAAGAGCTAACTATGGCTACACCTTC. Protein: CASSLAGLRANYGYTF. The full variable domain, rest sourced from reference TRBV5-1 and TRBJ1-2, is KAGVTQTPRYLIKTRGQQVTLSCSPISGHRSVSWYQQTPGQGLQFLFEYFSETQRNKGNFPGRFSGRQFSNSRSEMNVSTLELGDSALYLCASSLAGLRANYGYTFGSGTRLTVV.

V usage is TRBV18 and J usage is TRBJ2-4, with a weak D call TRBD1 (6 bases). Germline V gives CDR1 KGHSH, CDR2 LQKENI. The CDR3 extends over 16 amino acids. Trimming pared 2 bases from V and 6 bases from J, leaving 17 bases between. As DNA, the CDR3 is TGTGCCAGCTCACCAGGGGGTCGGGACACCCTAAACATTCAGTACTTC. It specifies CASSPGGRDTLNIQYF. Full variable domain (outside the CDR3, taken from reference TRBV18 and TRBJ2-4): NAGVMQNPRHLVRRRGQEARLRCSPMKGHSHVYWYRQLPEEGLKFMVYLQKENIIDESGMPKERFSAEFPKEGPSILRIQQVVRGDSAAYFCASSPGGRDTLNIQYFGAGTRLSVL.